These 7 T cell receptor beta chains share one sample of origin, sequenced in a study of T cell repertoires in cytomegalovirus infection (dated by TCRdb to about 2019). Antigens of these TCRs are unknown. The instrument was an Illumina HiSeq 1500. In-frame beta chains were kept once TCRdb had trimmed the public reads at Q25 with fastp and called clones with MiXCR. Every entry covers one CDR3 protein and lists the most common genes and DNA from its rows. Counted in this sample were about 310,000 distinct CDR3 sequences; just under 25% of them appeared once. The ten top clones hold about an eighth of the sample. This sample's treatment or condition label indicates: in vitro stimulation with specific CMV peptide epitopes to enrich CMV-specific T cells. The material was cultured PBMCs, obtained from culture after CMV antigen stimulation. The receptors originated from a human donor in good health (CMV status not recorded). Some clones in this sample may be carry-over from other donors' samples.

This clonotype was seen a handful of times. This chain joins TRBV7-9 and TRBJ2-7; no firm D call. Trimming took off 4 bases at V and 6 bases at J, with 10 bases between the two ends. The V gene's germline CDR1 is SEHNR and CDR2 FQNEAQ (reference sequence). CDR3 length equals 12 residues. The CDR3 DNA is TGTGCCAGCAGCTCAAACCGCCGCGAGCAGTACGTC. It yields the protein CASSSNRREQYV.

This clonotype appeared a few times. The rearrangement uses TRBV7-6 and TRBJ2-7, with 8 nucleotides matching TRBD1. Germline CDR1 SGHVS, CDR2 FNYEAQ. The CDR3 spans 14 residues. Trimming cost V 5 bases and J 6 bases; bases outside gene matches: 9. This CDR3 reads CASSGPGQEGEQYV. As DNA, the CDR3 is TGTGCCAGCAGCGGGCCGGGACAGGAGGGCGAGCAGTACGTC.

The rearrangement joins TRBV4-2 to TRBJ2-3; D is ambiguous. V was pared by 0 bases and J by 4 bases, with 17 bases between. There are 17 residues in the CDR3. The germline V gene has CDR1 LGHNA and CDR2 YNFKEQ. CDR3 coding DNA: TGTGCCAGCAGCCAAGATTTGGACCCAGAAGGAGCAGATACGCAGTATTTT. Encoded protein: CASSQDLDPEGADTQYF.

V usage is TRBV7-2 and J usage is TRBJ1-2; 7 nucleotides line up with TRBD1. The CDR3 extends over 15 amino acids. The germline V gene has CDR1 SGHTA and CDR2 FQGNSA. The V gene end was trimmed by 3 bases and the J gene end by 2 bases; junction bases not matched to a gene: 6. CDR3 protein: CASSFRGGGNYGYTF. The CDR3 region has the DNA TGTGCCAGCAGCTTCAGGGGGGGGGGGAACTATGGCTACACCTTC.

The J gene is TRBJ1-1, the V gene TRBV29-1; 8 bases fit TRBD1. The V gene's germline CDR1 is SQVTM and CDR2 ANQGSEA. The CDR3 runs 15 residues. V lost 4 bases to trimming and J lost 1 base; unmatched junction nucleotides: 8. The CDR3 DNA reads TGCAGCGTTGCCCTCCCCAGGGGGCCGAACACTGAAGCTTTCTTT. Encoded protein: CSVALPRGPNTEAFF.

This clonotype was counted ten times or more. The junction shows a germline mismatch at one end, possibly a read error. The CDR3 reads CASSSGAQAGGSEQFF. CDR3 coding DNA: TGTGCTAGCAGCTCCGGGGCACAAGCGGGAGGTAGTGAGCAGTTCTTC. This chain joins TRBV7-7 and TRBJ2-1, with 9 positions matching TRBD2. There are 16 residues in the CDR3. CDR1 and CDR2 from the germline V gene are SSHAT and FNYEAQ (reference sequence).

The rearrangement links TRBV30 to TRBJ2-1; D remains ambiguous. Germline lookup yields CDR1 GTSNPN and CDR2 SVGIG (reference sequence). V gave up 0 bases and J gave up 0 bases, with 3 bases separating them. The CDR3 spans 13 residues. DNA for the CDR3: TGTGCCTGGAGTGTAGGCTCCTACAATGAGCAGTTCTTC. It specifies CAWSVGSYNEQFF.